The source of this TCR beta chain is a study of T cells in localized non-small cell lung cancer. Study outcomes and limitations: Clonality peaked in uninvolved adjacent lung rather than tumor. Adjacent lung exhibited a median of about 50 among the 100 most abundant tumor clones. A raised T cell density in blood coincided with lengthier overall survival.

The table came from immunoSEQ multiplex PCR; TCRdb's copy has only in-frame clones and leaves some out. The data show about 24,000 clones, around 88% seen once. CDR3 size: 14 residues. The germline V gene has CDR1 SGHDT and CDR2 YYEEEE. Trimming took 6 bases from V and 4 from J; bases not matched to a gene: 8. In the case of this clone: The antigen is undetermined.

The receptor was derived from a woman aged 40-70 years with stage III lung adenocarcinoma. This specimen was peripheral blood mononuclear cells, taken before any cancer treatment. The chain links TRBV5-6 to TRBJ1-2; 8 bases map to TRBD1. The CDR3 protein is CASKYETGVYGYTF. CDR3 nucleotide sequence: TGTGCCAGCAAATATGAGACAGGGGTCTATGGCTACACCTTC.